This T cell receptor beta chain came from a study of blood T cell repertoires in COVID-19. As for the study in general: Sources were T cells, B-cell-depleted T cells, or PBMCs; the material itself was cDNA or gDNA.

With V trimmed by 5 bases and J by 4 bases, 3 bases remained unmatched. The CDR3 consists of 13 residues. This table comes from immunoSEQ multiplex PCR, and its TCRdb copy is limited to in-frame clones, with some not included. The table lists roughly 240,000 clones, 86% of them singletons. The sample comprised peripheral blood. The clonotype originates from a man aged 18 to 35 with active or convalescent COVID-19. V and J are TRBV12-3 or TRBV12-4 and TRBJ2-5, with 8 bases aligning to TRBD1. CDR3 sequence (DNA): TGTGCCAGCAGTCGTACAGGGGGAGAGACCCAGTACTTC. Translated, it gives CASSRTGGETQYF.